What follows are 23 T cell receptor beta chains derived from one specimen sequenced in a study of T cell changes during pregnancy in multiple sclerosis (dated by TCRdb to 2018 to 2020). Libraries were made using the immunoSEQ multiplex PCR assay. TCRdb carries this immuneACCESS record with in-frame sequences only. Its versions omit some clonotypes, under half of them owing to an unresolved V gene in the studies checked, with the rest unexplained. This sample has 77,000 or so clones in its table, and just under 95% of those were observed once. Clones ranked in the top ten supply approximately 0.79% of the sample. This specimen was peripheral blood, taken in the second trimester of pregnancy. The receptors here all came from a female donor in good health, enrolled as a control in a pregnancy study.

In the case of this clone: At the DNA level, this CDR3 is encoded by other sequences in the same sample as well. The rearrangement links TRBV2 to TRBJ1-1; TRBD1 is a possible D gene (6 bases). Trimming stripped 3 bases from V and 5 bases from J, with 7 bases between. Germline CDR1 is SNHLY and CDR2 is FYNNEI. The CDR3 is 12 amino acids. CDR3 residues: CASSDQGTEAFF. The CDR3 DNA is TGTGCCAGCAGTGACCAGGGGACTGAAGCTTTCTTT.

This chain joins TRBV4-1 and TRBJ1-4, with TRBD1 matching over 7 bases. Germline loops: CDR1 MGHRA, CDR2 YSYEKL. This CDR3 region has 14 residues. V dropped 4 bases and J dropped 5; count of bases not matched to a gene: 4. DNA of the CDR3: TGCGCCAGCAGCCCGAACAGGGGCAATGAAAAACTGTTTTTT. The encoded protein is CASSPNRGNEKLFF.

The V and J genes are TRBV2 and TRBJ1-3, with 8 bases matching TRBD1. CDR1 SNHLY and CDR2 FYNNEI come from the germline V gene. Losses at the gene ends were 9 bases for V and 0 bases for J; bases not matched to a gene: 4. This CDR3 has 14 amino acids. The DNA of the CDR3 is TGTGCCAGAGACAGGGGCGACTCTGGAAACACCATATATTTT. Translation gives CARDRGDSGNTIYF.

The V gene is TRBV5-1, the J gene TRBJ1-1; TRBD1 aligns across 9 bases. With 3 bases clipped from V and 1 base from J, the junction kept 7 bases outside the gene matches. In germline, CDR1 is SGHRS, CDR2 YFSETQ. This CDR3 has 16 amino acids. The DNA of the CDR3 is TGCGCCAGCAGCTCCCCCCGGGGACAGGGGAACACTGAAGCTTTCTTT. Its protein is CASSSPRGQGNTEAFF.

CDR3 amino acids: CASTQGQPNYGYTF. In nucleotides, the CDR3 is TGTGCCAGCACCCAAGGACAGCCCAACTATGGCTACACCTTC. The chain recombines TRBV6-1 with TRBJ1-2; tentative D call: TRBD1 (6 bases). The CDR3 is 14 amino acids. V lost 7 bases and J lost 2, with 14 bases in between. In germline, CDR1 is MNHNS, CDR2 SASEGT.

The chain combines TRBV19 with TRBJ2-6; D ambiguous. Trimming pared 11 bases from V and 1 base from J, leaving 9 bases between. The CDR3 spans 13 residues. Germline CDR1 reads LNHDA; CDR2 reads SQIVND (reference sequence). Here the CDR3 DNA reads TGTGCCGGCAAGTATTCTGGGGCCAACGTCCTGACTTTC. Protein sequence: CAGKYSGANVLTF.

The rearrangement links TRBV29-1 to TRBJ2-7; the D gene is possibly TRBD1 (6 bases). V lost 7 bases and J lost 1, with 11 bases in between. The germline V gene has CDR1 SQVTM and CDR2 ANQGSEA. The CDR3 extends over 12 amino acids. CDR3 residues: CSAEGDSYEQYF. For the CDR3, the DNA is TGCAGCGCCGAGGGGGATTCCTACGAGCAGTACTTC.

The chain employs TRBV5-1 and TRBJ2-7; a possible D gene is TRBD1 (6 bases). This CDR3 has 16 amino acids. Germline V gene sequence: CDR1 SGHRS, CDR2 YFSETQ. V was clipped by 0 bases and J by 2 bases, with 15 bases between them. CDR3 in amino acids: CASSLGVGTLTYEQYF. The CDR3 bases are TGCGCCAGCAGCTTGGGGGTGGGGACACTTACCTACGAGCAGTACTTC.

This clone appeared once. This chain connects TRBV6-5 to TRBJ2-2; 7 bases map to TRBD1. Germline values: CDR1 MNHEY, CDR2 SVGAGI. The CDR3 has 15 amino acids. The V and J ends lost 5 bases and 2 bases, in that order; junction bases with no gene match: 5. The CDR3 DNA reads TGTGCCAGCAGTCCCCGACAGGGAAACACCGGGGAGCTGTTTTTT. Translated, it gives CASSPRQGNTGELFF.

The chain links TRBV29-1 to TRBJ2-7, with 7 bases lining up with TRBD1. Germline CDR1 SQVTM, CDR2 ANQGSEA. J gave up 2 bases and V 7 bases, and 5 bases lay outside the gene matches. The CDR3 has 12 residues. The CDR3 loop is CSAGTEPYEQYF. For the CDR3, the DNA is TGCAGCGCCGGGACAGAACCCTACGAGCAGTACTTC.

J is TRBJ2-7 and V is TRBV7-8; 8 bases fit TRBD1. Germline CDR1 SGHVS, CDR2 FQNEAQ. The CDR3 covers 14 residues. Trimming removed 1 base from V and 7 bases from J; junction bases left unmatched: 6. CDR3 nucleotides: TGTGCCAGCAGCTTAGACAGGACAGGGACGGAGCAGTACTTC. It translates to CASSLDRTGTEQYF.

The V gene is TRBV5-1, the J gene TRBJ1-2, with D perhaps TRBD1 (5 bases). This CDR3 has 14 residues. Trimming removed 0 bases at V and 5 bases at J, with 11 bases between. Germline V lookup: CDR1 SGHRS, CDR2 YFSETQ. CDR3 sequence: CASSLGGLGYGYTF. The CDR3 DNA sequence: TGCGCCAGCAGCTTGGGGGGCTTAGGTTATGGCTACACCTTC.

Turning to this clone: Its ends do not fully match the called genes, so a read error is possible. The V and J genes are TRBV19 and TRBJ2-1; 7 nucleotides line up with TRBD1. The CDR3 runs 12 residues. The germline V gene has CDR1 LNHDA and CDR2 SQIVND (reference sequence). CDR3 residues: CASSPTGSEQLF. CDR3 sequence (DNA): TGTGCCAGTAGTCCGACAGGGAGTGAGCAGCTCTTC.

CDR3: CAWSDGRYPYEQYF. The CDR3 DNA reads as TGTGCCTGGAGTGACGGCAGGTATCCCTACGAGCAGTACTTC. V and J are TRBV30 and TRBJ2-7; unclear D gene. The CDR3 totals 14 residues. Trimming left V 1 base short and J 2 bases short, with 12 bases between. CDR1 is GTSNPN and CDR2 is SVGIG in the germline V gene (reference sequence).

The CDR3 reads CASSQGLGRGSNEKLFF. CDR3 nucleotide sequence: TGCGCCAGCAGCCAAGGGTTGGGCAGGGGATCAAATGAAAAACTGTTTTTT. The gene calls are TRBV4-3 and TRBJ1-4; a possible D gene is TRBD1 (6 bases). V gave up 1 base and J gave up 5 bases, with 17 bases separating them. This CDR3 has 17 amino acids. In germline, CDR1 is LGHNA, CDR2 YSLEER.

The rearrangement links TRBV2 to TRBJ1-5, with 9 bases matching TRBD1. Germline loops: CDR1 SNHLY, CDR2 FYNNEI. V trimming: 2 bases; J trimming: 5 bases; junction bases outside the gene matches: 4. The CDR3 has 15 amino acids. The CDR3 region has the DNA TGTGCCAGCAGTGAATGGGGACAGGGTGATCAGCCCCAGCATTTT. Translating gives CASSEWGQGDQPQHF.

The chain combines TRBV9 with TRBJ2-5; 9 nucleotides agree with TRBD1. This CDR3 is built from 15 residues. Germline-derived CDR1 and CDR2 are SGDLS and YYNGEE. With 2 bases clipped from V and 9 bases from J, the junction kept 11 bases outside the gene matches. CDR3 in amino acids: CASSVSPGTGFPQYF. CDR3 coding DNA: TGTGCCAGCAGCGTCTCACCCGGGACAGGGTTTCCCCAGTACTTC. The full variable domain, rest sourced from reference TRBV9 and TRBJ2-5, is DSGVTQTPKHLITATGQRVTLRCSPRSGDLSVYWYQQSLDQGLQFLIQYYNGEERAKGNILERFSAQQFPDLHSELNLSSLELGDSALYFCASSVSPGTGFPQYFGPGTRLLVL.

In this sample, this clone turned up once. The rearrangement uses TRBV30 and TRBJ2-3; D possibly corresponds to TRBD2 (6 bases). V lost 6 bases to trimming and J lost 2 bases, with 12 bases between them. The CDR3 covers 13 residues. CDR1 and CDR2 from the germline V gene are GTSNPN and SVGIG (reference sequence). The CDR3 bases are TGTGCCTGTCCCGGGACTTTCACAGATACGCAGTATTTT. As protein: CACPGTFTDTQYF.

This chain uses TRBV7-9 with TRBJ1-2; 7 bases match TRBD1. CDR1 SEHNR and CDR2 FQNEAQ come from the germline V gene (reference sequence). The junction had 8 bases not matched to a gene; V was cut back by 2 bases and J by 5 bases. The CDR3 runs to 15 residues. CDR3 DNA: TGTGCCAGCAGCTTACCGGGACAGACTGAATATGGCTACACCTTC. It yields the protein CASSLPGQTEYGYTF. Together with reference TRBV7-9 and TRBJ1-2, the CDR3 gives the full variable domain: DTGVSQNPRHKITKRGQNVTFRCDPISEHNRLYWYRQTLGQGPEFLTYFQNEAQLEKSRLLSDRFSAERPKGSFSTLEIQRTEQGDSAMYLCASSLPGQTEYGYTFGSGTRLTVV.

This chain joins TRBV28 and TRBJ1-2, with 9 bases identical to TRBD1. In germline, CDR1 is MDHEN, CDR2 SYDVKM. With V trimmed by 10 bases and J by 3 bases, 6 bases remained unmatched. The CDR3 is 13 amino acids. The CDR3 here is CAIQDRGYYGYTF. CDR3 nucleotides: TGTGCCATCCAGGACAGGGGATACTATGGCTACACCTTC.

In DNA, the CDR3 is TGTGCCAGCAGCTTAATCCGGGATCCCGGGGAGCTGTTTTTT. Translating gives CASSLIRDPGELFF. V and J are TRBV7-2 and TRBJ2-2; perhaps TRBD2 as D (5 bases). CDR3 size: 14 residues. Germline V gene data show CDR1 as SGHTA and CDR2 as FQGNSA. V dropped 2 bases and J dropped 6 bases, with 10 bases sitting between them.

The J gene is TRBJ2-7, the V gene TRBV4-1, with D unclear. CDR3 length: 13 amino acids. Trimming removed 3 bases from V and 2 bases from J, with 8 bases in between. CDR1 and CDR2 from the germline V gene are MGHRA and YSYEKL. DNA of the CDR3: TGCGCCAGCAGCCAGGTACTTGCCTACGAGCAGTACTTC. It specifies CASSQVLAYEQYF.

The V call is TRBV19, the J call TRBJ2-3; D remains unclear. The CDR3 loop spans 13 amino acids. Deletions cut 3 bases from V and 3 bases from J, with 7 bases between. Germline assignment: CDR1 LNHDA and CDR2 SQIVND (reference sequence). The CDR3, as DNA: TGTGCCAGTAGTATCACGCGGACAGATACGCAGTATTTT. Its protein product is CASSITRTDTQYF.